This T cell receptor (beta chain) emerged from a study of siplizumab effects on memory and regulatory T cells. General study results and limits: For mappable alloreactive CD4+ clones, the mean Treg-derived fraction was roughly 70% with siplizumab and approximately 26% in controls.

Per individual sample, 100,000 or so TCR templates were assayed. TCRdb's table, derived via immunoSEQ multiplex PCR, lists solely in-frame clones and lacks some. The profile shows 80,000 to 130,000 clones, around 90% of them singletons. In this sample, this clone turned up once. The antigen remains unidentified. CDR3 length: 16 amino acids. Trimming took 1 base from V and 6 from J; bases not matched to a gene: 9. Per the germline V gene, CDR1 is LNHDA and CDR2 is SQIVND (reference sequence). The TCR sequence derives from a human donor in good health. The chain has TRBV19 and TRBJ2-3, with 8 bases lining up with TRBD2. The sample comprised Tregs sorted from blood. CDR3 sequence (DNA): TGTGCCAGTAGTATAGGGAGCGGGGGAATCCTTGATACGCAGTATTTT. Amino acids: CASSIGSGGILDTQYF.